This T cell receptor (beta chain) is drawn from a study of T cells in Graves' hyperthyroidism and ophthalmopathy. The table lists this clonotype with many counts. Its specificity is unknown. Findings of the study overall: Clonotypes that were expanded in thyroid above 0.001 mostly appeared in blood too.

Regions amplified from RNA transcripts were the TCR beta CDR3 regions. First-round RT-PCR targeting the TCR CDR3 was performed with the HTBI primer set. TCRdb processed the multiplex PCR reads anew with MiXCR; each CDR3 protein has one entry. The profile shows roughly 500,000 distinct CDR3 sequences, 40% to 55% of them singletons. Together with thyroid ultrasound, orbital computed tomography, serum thyroxine and TRAb, clinical symptoms were used for diagnoses. The CDR3 spans 14 residues. V was pared by 4 bases and J by 4 bases, with 14 bases between. Germline CDR1 reads SGHKS; CDR2 reads YYEKEE (reference sequence).

The chain carries TRBV5-5 and TRBJ1-1; D is perhaps TRBD1 (6 bases). Sequencing was done on a sample of peripheral blood or thyroid tissue (not recorded which). The receptor was isolated from an adult woman with Graves' disease, either hyperthyroidism or ophthalmopathy (not recorded which). CDR3 coding DNA: TGTGCCAGCAGCGTACAGGGTAGGGGCACTGAAGCTTTCTTT. Amino acids: CASSVQGRGTEAFF.